The 5 T cell receptor beta chains listed next were all sequenced from one sample in a study of T cell changes during pregnancy in multiple sclerosis. Produced via immunoSEQ multiplex PCR; TCRdb's table is partial and in-frame only. The repertoire holds tens of thousands of clones, with roughly 91% as singletons. Specimen: peripheral blood, collected before pregnancy. The receptors were sampled from a female donor with multiple sclerosis, enrolled in a pregnancy study.

Comment on this clone: Other DNA sequences in the sample encode the same CDR3. The gene calls are TRBV5-6 and TRBJ2-5, with 8 bases aligning to TRBD1. The ends lost 5 bases at V and 2 bases at J; junction bases unmatched: 5. This CDR3 comprises 14 residues. Germline CDR1 SGHDT, CDR2 YYEEEE. The CDR3 DNA reads as TGTGCCAGCAGATCGGACAGGGTACAAGAGACCCAGTACTTC. Translation gives CASRSDRVQETQYF.

The table lists this clone with a count of one. The chain couples TRBV6-6 to TRBJ2-5; 7 nucleotides line up with TRBD1. This CDR3 contains 12 residues. The V segment lost 10 bases and the J segment 3 bases; nucleotides outside the gene matches: 5. CDR1 and CDR2 (germline): MNHNY, SVGAGI (reference sequence). CDR3 loop: CATGTVEETQYF. CDR3 in DNA: TGTGCCACCGGGACAGTGGAAGAGACCCAGTACTTC.

The genes are TRBV6-1 and TRBJ1-2, with 8 bases aligning to TRBD1. Germline assignment: CDR1 MNHNS and CDR2 SASEGT. With 5 bases clipped from V and 8 bases from J, the junction kept 7 bases outside the gene matches. The CDR3 loop spans 13 amino acids. CDR3 sequence reads: CASSWTGNEGYTF. Written as DNA, the CDR3 is TGTGCCAGCAGTTGGACAGGGAATGAGGGCTACACCTTC.

This chain connects TRBV7-2 to TRBJ1-3; D might be TRBD1 (5 bases). The V end lost 8 bases, the J end lost 0 bases, and 23 bases lay between the germline ends. The CDR3 runs 18 residues. Germline CDR1 reads SGHTA; CDR2 reads FQGNSA. The DNA of the CDR3 is TGTGCCAGCTCACAGGACGTTTACAGTGCTTTCTCTGGAAACACCATATATTTT. This translates into CASSQDVYSAFSGNTIYF.

The V call is TRBV15, the J call TRBJ2-3; 7 bases line up with TRBD2. Losses at the gene ends were 1 base for V and 1 base for J; bases not matched to a gene: 5. Germline V gene sequence: CDR1 LNHNV, CDR2 YYDKDF (reference sequence). The CDR3 is 16 residues long. CDR3 DNA: TGTGCCACCAGCAGAGGGGAGGGCTTCGGCACAGATACGCAGTATTTT. Translated: CATSRGEGFGTDTQYF.